This is a list of T cell receptor beta chains from one sample in a study of T cells in Graves' hyperthyroidism and ophthalmopathy. TCRdb processed the multiplex PCR reads anew with MiXCR; each CDR3 protein has one entry. The table includes 600,000 to 650,000 distinct CDR3 sequences, 16% detected once. Source material: blood. The receptor source for this set is a woman aged 30 to 39 with Graves' hyperthyroidism. Each CDR3 is given with its conserved first and last residue. Fields, in order: J gene, CDR3 length, V gene, D gene, CDR3 protein. A D gene is named only where the DNA matches it firmly.

TRBJ2-3,13,TRBV30,TRBD2,CAWSRPGLNTQYF
TRBJ2-5,15,TRBV3-1,TRBD1,CASSQAGQVQETQYF
TRBJ2-5,15,TRBV18,TRBD1,CASSPDRAVQETQYF
TRBJ2-7,11,TRBV20-1,NA,CSASSDYEQYF
TRBJ2-7,17,TRBV6-1,NA,CASRPGPRQRDGYEQYF
TRBJ1-5,13,TRBV19,NA,CASSIWEGQPQHF
TRBJ2-3,13,TRBV7-9,NA,CASSLRSGNTQYF
TRBJ1-3,14,TRBV30,NA,CAWSVTGIGNTIYF
TRBJ2-1,18,TRBV28,TRBD1,CASSLRPGDRVSYNEQFF
TRBJ2-7,14,TRBV11-2,NA,CASSSTSVTHEQYF
TRBJ2-7,13,TRBV11-2,NA,CASSLNRLYEQYF
TRBJ1-1,16,TRBV4-3,NA,CASSQGPGSMNTEAFF
TRBJ2-1,14,TRBV19,NA,CASSIGFSYNEQFF
TRBJ1-1,16,TRBV28,TRBD1,CASIDIRDRGKAEAFF
TRBJ2-1,14,TRBV12-3/TRBV12-4,NA,CASTAWTGTNEQFF
TRBJ2-1,14,TRBV7-2,NA,CASSWLEGSREQFF
TRBJ2-1,17,TRBV10-3,TRBD2,CAISEPSGLAGDNEQFF
TRBJ2-1,16,TRBV7-8,NA,CASSLEAPTIYNEQFF
TRBJ2-3,17,TRBV6-5,NA,CASSYYGPGEKTDTQYF
TRBJ1-5,14,TRBV6-1,NA,CASSVEGINQSQHF
TRBJ2-5,13,TRBV2,NA,CASARDGEETQYF
TRBJ2-1,12,TRBV7-9,NA,CASSGTYNEQFF
TRBJ2-1,16,TRBV19,NA,CASSIGGDTSYNEQFF
TRBJ2-7,16,TRBV4-2,TRBD2,CASSQEVAGQGYEQYF
TRBJ1-1,13,TRBV18,NA,CASSPDENTEAFF
TRBJ2-7,13,TRBV30,TRBD1,CAWTTGSRDEQYF
TRBJ2-7,14,TRBV12-3/TRBV12-4,TRBD1,CASSFWDRCYEQYF
TRBJ2-7,15,TRBV20-1,TRBD2,CSAREPSGRTYEQYF
TRBJ2-5,12,TRBV20-1,NA,CSAIPQQETQYF
TRBJ2-5,16,TRBV10-3,TRBD2,CAISGGTSGTQETQYF